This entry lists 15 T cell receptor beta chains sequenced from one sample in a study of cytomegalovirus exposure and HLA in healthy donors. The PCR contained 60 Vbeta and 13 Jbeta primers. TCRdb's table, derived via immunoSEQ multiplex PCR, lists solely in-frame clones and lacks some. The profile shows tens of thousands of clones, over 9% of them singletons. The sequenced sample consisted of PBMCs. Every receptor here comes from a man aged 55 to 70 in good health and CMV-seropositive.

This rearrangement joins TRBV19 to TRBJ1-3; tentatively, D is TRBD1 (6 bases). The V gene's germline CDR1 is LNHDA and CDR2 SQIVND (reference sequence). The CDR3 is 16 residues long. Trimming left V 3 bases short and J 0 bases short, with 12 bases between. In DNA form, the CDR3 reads TGTGCCAGTAGTATCGACCAGGACAGCTCTGGAAACACCATATATTTT. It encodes CASSIDQDSSGNTIYF.

The CDR3 loop reads CASSPRGHYQETQYF. In DNA, the CDR3 is TGTGCCAGCAGCCCTAGGGGACACTACCAAGAGACCCAGTACTTC. The genes are TRBV11-1 and TRBJ2-5; D perhaps matches TRBD1 (6 bases). The CDR3 consists of 15 residues. V lost 5 bases and J lost 0, with 13 bases in between. CDR1 and CDR2 from the germline V gene are SGHAT and FQDESV (reference sequence).

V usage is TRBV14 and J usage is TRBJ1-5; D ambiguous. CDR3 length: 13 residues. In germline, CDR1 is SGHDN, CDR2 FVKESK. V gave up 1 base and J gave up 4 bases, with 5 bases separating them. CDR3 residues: CASSQGPNQPQHF. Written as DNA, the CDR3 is TGTGCCAGCAGCCAAGGGCCAAATCAGCCCCAGCATTTT.

CDR3 bases: TGCGCCAGCAGCCAAGATCGGAACGGGGGATCACCCCAGCATTTT. Protein sequence: CASSQDRNGGSPQHF. The chain combines TRBV4-1 with TRBJ1-5, with D perhaps matching TRBD1 (5 bases). The CDR3 spans 15 residues. Germline CDR1 is MGHRA and CDR2 is YSYEKL. Trimming took off 0 bases at V and 10 bases at J, with 16 bases between the two ends.

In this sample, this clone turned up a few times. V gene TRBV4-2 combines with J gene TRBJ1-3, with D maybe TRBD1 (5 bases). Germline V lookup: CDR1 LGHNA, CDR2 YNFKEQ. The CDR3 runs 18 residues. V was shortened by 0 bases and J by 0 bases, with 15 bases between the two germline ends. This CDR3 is CASSQDVQVFFSGNTIYF. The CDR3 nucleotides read TGTGCCAGCAGCCAAGATGTACAGGTCTTTTTCTCTGGAAACACCATATATTTT.

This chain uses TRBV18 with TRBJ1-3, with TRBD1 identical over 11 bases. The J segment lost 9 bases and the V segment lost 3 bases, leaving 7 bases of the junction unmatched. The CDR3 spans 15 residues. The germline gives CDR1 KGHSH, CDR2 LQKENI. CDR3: CASSPQGQGAGTIYF. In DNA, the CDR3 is TGTGCCAGCTCACCCCAAGGACAGGGGGCTGGCACCATATATTTT.

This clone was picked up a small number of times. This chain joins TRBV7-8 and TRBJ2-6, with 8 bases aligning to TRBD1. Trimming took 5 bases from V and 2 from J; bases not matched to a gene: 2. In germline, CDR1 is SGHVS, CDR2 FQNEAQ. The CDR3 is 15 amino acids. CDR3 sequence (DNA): TGTGCCAGCAGCGTGGACAGGGCTGGGGCCAACGTCCTGACTTTC. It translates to CASSVDRAGANVLTF.

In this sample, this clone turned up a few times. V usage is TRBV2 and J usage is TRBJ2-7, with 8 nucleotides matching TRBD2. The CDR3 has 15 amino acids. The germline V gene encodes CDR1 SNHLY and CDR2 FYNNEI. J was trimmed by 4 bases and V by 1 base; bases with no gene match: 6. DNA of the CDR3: TGTGCCAGCAGTGAAGGGGCGGGAGGAGGTTACGAGCAGTACTTC. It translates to CASSEGAGGGYEQYF.

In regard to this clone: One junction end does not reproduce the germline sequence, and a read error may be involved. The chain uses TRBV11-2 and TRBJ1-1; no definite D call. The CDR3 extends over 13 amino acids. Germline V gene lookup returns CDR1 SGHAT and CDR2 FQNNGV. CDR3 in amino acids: CASSLDDSSEAFF. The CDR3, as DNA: TGTGCCAGCAGCTTAGATGACTCGTCTGAGGCTTTCTTT.

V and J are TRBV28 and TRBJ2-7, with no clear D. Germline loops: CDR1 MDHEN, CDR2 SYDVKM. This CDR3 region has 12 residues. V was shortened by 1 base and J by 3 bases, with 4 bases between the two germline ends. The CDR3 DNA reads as TGTGCCAGCAGTTTATCGGGCTACGAGCAGTACTTC. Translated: CASSLSGYEQYF.

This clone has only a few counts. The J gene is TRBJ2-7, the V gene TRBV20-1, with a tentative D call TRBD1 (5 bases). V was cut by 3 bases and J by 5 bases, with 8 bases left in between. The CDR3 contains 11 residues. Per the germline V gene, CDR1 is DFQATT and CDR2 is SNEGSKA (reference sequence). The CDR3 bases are TGCAGTGCTAGGCAGGGAAACGAGCAGTACGTC. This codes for CSARQGNEQYV.

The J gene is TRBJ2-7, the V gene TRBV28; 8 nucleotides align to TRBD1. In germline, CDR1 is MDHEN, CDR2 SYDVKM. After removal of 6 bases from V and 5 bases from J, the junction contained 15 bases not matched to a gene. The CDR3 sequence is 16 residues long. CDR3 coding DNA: TGTGCCAGCAGCGGTCCTCGGGGGACAGGTGATAACGAGCAGTACGTC. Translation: CASSGPRGTGDNEQYV.

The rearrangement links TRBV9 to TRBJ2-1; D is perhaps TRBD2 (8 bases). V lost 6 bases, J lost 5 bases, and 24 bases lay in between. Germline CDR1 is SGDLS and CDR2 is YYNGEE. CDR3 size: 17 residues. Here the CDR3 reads CASTRGSSGSQDNEQFF. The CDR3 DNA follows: TGTGCCAGCACCAGGGGGTCGAGCGGGAGTCAGGACAATGAGCAGTTCTTC.

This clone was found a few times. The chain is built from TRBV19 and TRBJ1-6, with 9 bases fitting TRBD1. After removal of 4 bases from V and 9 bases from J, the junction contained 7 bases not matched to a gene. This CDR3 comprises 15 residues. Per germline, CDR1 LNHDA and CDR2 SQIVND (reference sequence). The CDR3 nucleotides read TGTGCCAGTAGTACTTCAACAGGGGGCGGTTCACCCCTCCACTTT. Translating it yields CASSTSTGGGSPLHF.

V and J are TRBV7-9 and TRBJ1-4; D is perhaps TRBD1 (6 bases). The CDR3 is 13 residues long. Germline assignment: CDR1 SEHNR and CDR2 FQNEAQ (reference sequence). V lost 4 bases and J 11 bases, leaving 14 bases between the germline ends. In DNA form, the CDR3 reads TGTGCCAGCAGCTCCGCCGGGGGGCGGAAACTGTTTTTT. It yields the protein CASSSAGGRKLFF. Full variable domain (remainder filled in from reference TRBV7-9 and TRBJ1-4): DTGVSQNPRHKITKRGQNVTFRCDPISEHNRLYWYRQTLGQGPEFLTYFQNEAQLEKSRLLSDRFSAERPKGSFSTLEIQRTEQGDSAMYLCASSSAGGRKLFFGSGTQLSVL.